This T cell receptor beta chain was observed in a study of blood T cell repertoires in COVID-19. For the study at large: The analysed material was cDNA or gDNA that came from T cells, B-cell-depleted T cells, or PBMCs.

In the authors' methods: Counts of nucleated cells, estimated from reference gene primer amplification, were obtained. Sequencing used immunoSEQ multiplex PCR; TCRdb keeps in-frame clones, though not all of them. V, J and clone size derive from that table, while D and trimming were established from the DNA sequence. The top ten clones hold approximately 18% of a sample with more than 95,000 clones, about 81% of them seen once. The CDR3 runs to 18 residues. V lost 0 bases, J lost 0 bases, and 16 bases lay in between. Germline CDR1 SGHRS, CDR2 YFSETQ. Those enrolled in Seattle joined during active infection and were followed longitudinally afterward.

The material sequenced was peripheral blood. J is TRBJ2-1 and V is TRBV5-1, with a possible D match to TRBD2 (7 bases). The source is a man aged 30 to 45 with COVID-19, enrolled during active disease. The DNA for the CDR3 is TGCGCCAGCAGCTTGGGAGGGGGGGGTTCCCTCTCCTACAATGAGCAGTTCTTC. Translating gives CASSLGGGGSLSYNEQFF.